These T cell receptor beta chains were read from a single sample in a study of CXCR3-negative and CXCR3-positive naive CD8 T cells. From the 5' RACE reads, TCRdb lists one entry per CDR3 protein and no DNA. This sample's clone table lists approximately 47,000 distinct CDR3 sequences. The material sequenced was naive CXCR3- CD8+ T cells from blood. The receptors stem from a human donor in good health. Some clones in this sample may be carry-over from other donors' samples. Each CDR3 is given with its conserved first and last residue. Fields, in order: J gene, clone size, V gene, CDR3 protein. The listing skips clone size in some rows; elsewhere it reads once, few, many or a size class.

>TRBJ2-5|-|TRBV2
CATVPEVQETQYF
>TRBJ2-7|-|TRBV5-1
CASSLRTSGAYEQYF
>TRBJ1-3|-|TRBV7-9
CASSPGTGYSGNTIYF
>TRBJ1-2|-|TRBV29-1
CSVEKGAYGYTF
>TRBJ2-5|-|TRBV28
CASRGGDSRQETQYF
>TRBJ2-7|-|TRBV11-2
CASSLRRGLPYEQYF
>TRBJ2-7|-|TRBV4-2
CASSLEGPYEQYF
>TRBJ2-1|-|TRBV7-2
CASSPRLAGTGGYNEQFF
>TRBJ2-1|-|TRBV27
CASSLSSLDEQFF
>TRBJ2-7|-|TRBV29-1
CSVETLREGYEQYF
>TRBJ2-7|-|TRBV7-9
CASGTGGEQYF
>TRBJ1-1|-|TRBV5-1
CASSPEDREFSEAFF
>TRBJ2-7|-|TRBV11-3
CASSLNRYEQYF
>TRBJ2-2|-|TRBV4-2
CASKESGSVGTGELFF
>TRBJ1-1|-|TRBV19
CASSPGARGTEAFF
>TRBJ2-1|-|TRBV4-3
CASSPPGPEQFF
>TRBJ2-7|-|TRBV20-1
CSALSLAGDSYEQYF
>TRBJ2-7|-|TRBV7-6
CASSSGGVTRGQAYEQYF
>TRBJ2-1|-|TRBV29-1
CSVEDGHEWGEQFF
>TRBJ2-6|-|TRBV9
CASSVALGGSGANVLTF
>TRBJ2-3|-|TRBV28
CASSRDSYTDTQYF
>TRBJ2-1|-|TRBV6-1
CASSTPAGASYNEQFF
>TRBJ1-1|-|TRBV5-1
CASSRDSVGGTEAFF
>TRBJ2-5|-|TRBV27
CASSQGPGGETQYF
>TRBJ2-7|medium-sized|TRBV29-1
CSVELAGSSYEQYF
>TRBJ2-5|-|TRBV29-1
CSVADPRGAQETQYF
>TRBJ1-5|-|TRBV7-3
CASSLTGQSNQPQHF
>TRBJ2-7|-|TRBV28
CASSLAGVEQYF
>TRBJ2-4|-|TRBV7-2
CASSEYSPRQLQYF
>TRBJ2-5|-|TRBV29-1
CSADRGETQYF
>TRBJ2-2|-|TRBV6-6
CASSKRQDWGGELFF
>TRBJ2-5|-|TRBV28
CASSLEGRGGETQYF
>TRBJ2-7|-|TRBV20-1
CSARSGSYEQYF
>TRBJ2-1|-|TRBV2
CASSVATSPITF
>TRBJ1-5|-|TRBV28
CASSFGRDRQPQHF
>TRBJ2-7|-|TRBV5-1
CASSLGNPYEQYF
>TRBJ2-1|-|TRBV27
CASSGTVNNEQFF
>TRBJ2-1|-|TRBV12-3/TRBV12-4
CASSFGPNNEQFF
>TRBJ2-7|-|TRBV4-1
CASSQVKDGREQYF
>TRBJ2-7|-|TRBV10-3
CAIRRDSYEQYF
>TRBJ2-7|-|TRBV27
CASSLSPAGSSYEQYF